What follows are 20 T cell receptor beta chains derived from one specimen sequenced in a study of blood T cell repertoires in COVID-19. Generated by immunoSEQ multiplex PCR, the TCRdb table keeps only in-frame clones and is missing some. Of about 270,000 clones in the sample, around 89% were seen once. Sequenced input: PBMCs or T cells enriched from blood (not recorded which). These receptors came from a woman under 40 with acute COVID-19.

The chain employs TRBV7-4 and TRBJ2-7, with D perhaps matching TRBD2 (5 bases). The CDR3 loop spans 15 amino acids. Germline V gene data show CDR1 as SGHVT and CDR2 as SQSDAQ. V dropped 5 bases and J dropped 3 bases, with 17 bases sitting between them. The CDR3 is CASSQGSSCNYEQYF. The CDR3 bases are TGTGCCAGCAGCCAAGGGTCTAGCTGCAACTACGAGCAGTACTTC.

V and J are TRBV28 and TRBJ2-7, with a possible D match to TRBD1 (5 bases). Between the trimmed V and J ends, which lost 2 bases and 3 bases, there was a span of 11 bases. The germline CDR1 and CDR2 sequences are MDHEN and SYDVKM. The CDR3 covers 14 residues. CDR3 loop: CASSLEDSYYEQYF. The CDR3, as DNA: TGTGCCAGCAGTTTAGAAGACAGCTACTACGAGCAGTACTTC.

The chain links TRBV28 to TRBJ1-2; possible D gene TRBD1, 5 bases. Trimming stripped 2 bases from V and 2 bases from J, with 12 bases between. CDR3 length: 15 amino acids. The germline V gene encodes CDR1 MDHEN and CDR2 SYDVKM. As DNA, the CDR3 is TGTGCCAGCAGTTTAAGTCGGGGGGGGAACTATGGCTACACCTTC. This translates into CASSLSRGGNYGYTF.

V usage is TRBV7-9 and J usage is TRBJ2-1; 9 bases match TRBD2. Germline V gene sequence: CDR1 SEHNR, CDR2 FQNEAQ (reference sequence). The CDR3 is 15 residues long. The ends lost 5 bases at V and 7 bases at J; junction bases unmatched: 9. Written as DNA, the CDR3 is TGTGCCAGCAGCCCTCGCCTAGCGGGAAATAATGAGCAGTTCTTC. This codes for CASSPRLAGNNEQFF.

The chain joins TRBV27 to TRBJ1-3, with D unclear. Trimming took off 5 bases at V and 4 bases at J, with 18 bases between the two ends. The CDR3 loop spans 16 amino acids. The V gene's germline CDR1 is MNHEY and CDR2 SMNVEV (reference sequence). The CDR3 DNA reads as TGTGCCAGCAGTCGAAAGTTCGGGTCCGAGGGAAACACCATATATTTT. This translates into CASSRKFGSEGNTIYF.

This chain connects TRBV12-3 or TRBV12-4 to TRBJ2-1, with TRBD2 as a possible D gene (6 bases). V was pared by 1 base and J by 10 bases, with 8 bases between. CDR3 length: 12 amino acids. This CDR3 reads CASSLVEGEQFF. DNA of the CDR3: TGTGCCAGCAGTTTAGTGGAGGGCGAGCAGTTCTTC.

This sequence joins TRBV7-9 and TRBJ2-1; maybe TRBD1 (5 bases). CDR3 length equals 12 residues. V was pared by 3 bases and J by 7 bases, with 7 bases between. The germline CDR1 and CDR2 sequences are SEHNR and FQNEAQ (reference sequence). This chain's CDR3 is CASSFQGNEQFF. The CDR3 nucleotides read TGTGCCAGCAGCTTTCAGGGTAATGAGCAGTTCTTC.

CDR3 region: CASSLAGLAGVSEQYF. As DNA, the CDR3 is TGTGCCAGCAGCTTAGCTGGTCTAGCGGGAGTTAGCGAGCAGTACTTC. J is TRBJ2-7 and V is TRBV11-1, with 10 bases that match TRBD2. J lost 6 bases, V lost 0 bases, and 8 bases had no gene match. The germline V gene has CDR1 SGHAT and CDR2 FQDESV (reference sequence). This CDR3 comprises 16 residues.

This clone was seen only once. The chain has TRBV24-1 and TRBJ2-5; the D is unclear. Trimming stripped 1 base from V and 5 bases from J, with 7 bases between. CDR3 length: 13 amino acids. Germline values: CDR1 KGHDR, CDR2 SFDVKD. CDR3 loop: CATSDFLGETQYF. DNA for the CDR3: TGTGCCACCAGTGATTTTCTCGGGGAGACCCAGTACTTC.

This clone was detected only once. V and J are TRBV2 and TRBJ1-5; TRBD1 agrees at 11 bases. Germline trimming cut 6 bases from V and 0 bases from J; bases unmatched to any gene: 13. CDR1 is SNHLY, CDR2 FYNNEI, per germline. The CDR3 has 19 amino acids. The CDR3 protein is CASSKEGQGGRYSNQPQHF. The CDR3 coding sequence is TGTGCCAGCAGCAAGGAGGGACAGGGGGGGAGATATAGCAATCAGCCCCAGCATTTT.

V and J are TRBV5-1 and TRBJ2-1; 7 nucleotides line up with TRBD1. Germline V gene sequence: CDR1 SGHRS, CDR2 YFSETQ. V lost 7 bases and J lost 6; bases outside the gene matches: 10. The CDR3 has 14 residues. This chain's CDR3 is CASVEAGGFNEQFF. CDR3 sequence (DNA): TGCGCCAGCGTCGAGGCAGGGGGTTTCAATGAGCAGTTCTTC. Together with reference TRBV5-1 and TRBJ2-1, the CDR3 gives the full variable domain: KAGVTQTPRYLIKTRGQQVTLSCSPISGHRSVSWYQQTPGQGLQFLFEYFSETQRNKGNFPGRFSGRQFSNSRSEMNVSTLELGDSALYLCASVEAGGFNEQFFGPGTRLTVL.

J is TRBJ2-1 and V is TRBV5-1, with TRBD1 matching over 7 bases. The germline CDR1 and CDR2 sequences are SGHRS and YFSETQ. The CDR3 runs to 15 residues. Trimming cost V 4 bases and J 1 base; bases outside gene matches: 5. CDR3 region: CASSPQGQSYNEQFF. CDR3 bases: TGCGCCAGCAGCCCACAGGGACAGTCCTACAATGAGCAGTTCTTC.

The rearrangement links TRBV7-9 to TRBJ2-7; D is uncertain. Trimming removed 5 bases at V and 2 bases at J, with 13 bases between. This CDR3 has 14 residues. Germline loops: CDR1 SEHNR, CDR2 FQNEAQ (reference sequence). In DNA, the CDR3 is TGTGCCAGCAGCCCCACTTTCGACACCTACGAGCAGTACTTC. Protein sequence: CASSPTFDTYEQYF.

This chain connects TRBV28 to TRBJ1-4; D unclear. This CDR3 spans 13 amino acids. Trimming cost V 6 bases and J 0 bases, with 5 bases left between them. From germline, CDR1 is MDHEN and CDR2 SYDVKM. CDR3 in DNA: TGTGCCAGCAGATTCTCAACTAATGAAAAACTGTTTTTT. Protein sequence: CASRFSTNEKLFF. The variable domain in full, with the rest retrieved from reference TRBV28 and TRBJ1-4, is DVKVTQSSRYLVKRTGEKVFLECVQDMDHENMFWYRQDPGLGLRLIYFSYDVKMKEKGDIPEGYSVSREKKERFSLILESASTNQTSMYLCASRFSTNEKLFFGSGTQLSVL.

CDR3 region: CASSPLAGAGEQYF. CDR3 DNA sequence: TGTGCCAGCAGCCCGTTAGCGGGAGCGGGCGAGCAGTACTTC. This chain links TRBV7-9 with TRBJ2-7; 9 bases match TRBD2. V lost 5 bases, J lost 6 bases, and 8 bases stayed unmatched. CDR3 length: 14 amino acids. Germline V gene sequence: CDR1 SEHNR, CDR2 FQNEAQ (reference sequence).

For the CDR3, the DNA is TGTGCCACCTGGCCGGGACAGGGTGCCTATGGCTACACCTTC. Its translation is CATWPGQGAYGYTF. The chain links TRBV28 to TRBJ1-2, with 9 bases identical to TRBD1. Germline V gene data show CDR1 as MDHEN and CDR2 as SYDVKM. This CDR3 contains 14 residues. With V trimmed by 10 bases and J by 4 bases, 10 bases remained unmatched.

J is TRBJ2-1 and V is TRBV4-2; 11 nucleotides agree with TRBD2. Trimming cost V 1 base and J 8 bases; bases outside gene matches: 13. This CDR3 region has 18 residues. Germline CDR1 is LGHNA and CDR2 is YNFKEQ. The CDR3 DNA follows: TGTGCCAGCAGCCAAGCGTTTAGTAGCGGGAGGGCTTCGGATGAGCAGTTCTTC. This gives the protein CASSQAFSSGRASDEQFF.

The rearrangement links TRBV5-5 to TRBJ2-7; D remains unclear. Germline V gene data show CDR1 as SGHKS and CDR2 as YYEKEE (reference sequence). The CDR3 extends over 12 amino acids. V lost 3 bases and J 0 bases, leaving 4 bases between the germline ends. As DNA, the CDR3 is TGTGCCAGCAGCTCCTACTCCTACGAGCAGTACTTC. The encoded protein is CASSSYSYEQYF.

The V call is TRBV10-3, the J call TRBJ2-2; D perhaps matches TRBD1 (6 bases). Per the germline V gene, CDR1 is ENHRY and CDR2 is SYGVKD. The V and J ends lost 6 bases and 1 base respectively, with 12 bases between them. The CDR3 consists of 15 residues. Here the CDR3 DNA reads TGTGCCATCAGGGCCGGGACATGGAACACCGGGGAGCTGTTTTTT. Its translation: CAIRAGTWNTGELFF.

The CDR3 loop is CASSLVNLVITDTQYF. The CDR3 coding sequence is TGTGCCAGCAGCTTAGTGAATCTAGTTATCACAGATACGCAGTATTTT. The gene calls are TRBV7-9 and TRBJ2-3, with D hard to call. V lost 1 base, J lost 2 bases, and 13 bases lay in between. The CDR3 runs to 16 residues. The V gene's germline CDR1 is SEHNR and CDR2 FQNEAQ (reference sequence).